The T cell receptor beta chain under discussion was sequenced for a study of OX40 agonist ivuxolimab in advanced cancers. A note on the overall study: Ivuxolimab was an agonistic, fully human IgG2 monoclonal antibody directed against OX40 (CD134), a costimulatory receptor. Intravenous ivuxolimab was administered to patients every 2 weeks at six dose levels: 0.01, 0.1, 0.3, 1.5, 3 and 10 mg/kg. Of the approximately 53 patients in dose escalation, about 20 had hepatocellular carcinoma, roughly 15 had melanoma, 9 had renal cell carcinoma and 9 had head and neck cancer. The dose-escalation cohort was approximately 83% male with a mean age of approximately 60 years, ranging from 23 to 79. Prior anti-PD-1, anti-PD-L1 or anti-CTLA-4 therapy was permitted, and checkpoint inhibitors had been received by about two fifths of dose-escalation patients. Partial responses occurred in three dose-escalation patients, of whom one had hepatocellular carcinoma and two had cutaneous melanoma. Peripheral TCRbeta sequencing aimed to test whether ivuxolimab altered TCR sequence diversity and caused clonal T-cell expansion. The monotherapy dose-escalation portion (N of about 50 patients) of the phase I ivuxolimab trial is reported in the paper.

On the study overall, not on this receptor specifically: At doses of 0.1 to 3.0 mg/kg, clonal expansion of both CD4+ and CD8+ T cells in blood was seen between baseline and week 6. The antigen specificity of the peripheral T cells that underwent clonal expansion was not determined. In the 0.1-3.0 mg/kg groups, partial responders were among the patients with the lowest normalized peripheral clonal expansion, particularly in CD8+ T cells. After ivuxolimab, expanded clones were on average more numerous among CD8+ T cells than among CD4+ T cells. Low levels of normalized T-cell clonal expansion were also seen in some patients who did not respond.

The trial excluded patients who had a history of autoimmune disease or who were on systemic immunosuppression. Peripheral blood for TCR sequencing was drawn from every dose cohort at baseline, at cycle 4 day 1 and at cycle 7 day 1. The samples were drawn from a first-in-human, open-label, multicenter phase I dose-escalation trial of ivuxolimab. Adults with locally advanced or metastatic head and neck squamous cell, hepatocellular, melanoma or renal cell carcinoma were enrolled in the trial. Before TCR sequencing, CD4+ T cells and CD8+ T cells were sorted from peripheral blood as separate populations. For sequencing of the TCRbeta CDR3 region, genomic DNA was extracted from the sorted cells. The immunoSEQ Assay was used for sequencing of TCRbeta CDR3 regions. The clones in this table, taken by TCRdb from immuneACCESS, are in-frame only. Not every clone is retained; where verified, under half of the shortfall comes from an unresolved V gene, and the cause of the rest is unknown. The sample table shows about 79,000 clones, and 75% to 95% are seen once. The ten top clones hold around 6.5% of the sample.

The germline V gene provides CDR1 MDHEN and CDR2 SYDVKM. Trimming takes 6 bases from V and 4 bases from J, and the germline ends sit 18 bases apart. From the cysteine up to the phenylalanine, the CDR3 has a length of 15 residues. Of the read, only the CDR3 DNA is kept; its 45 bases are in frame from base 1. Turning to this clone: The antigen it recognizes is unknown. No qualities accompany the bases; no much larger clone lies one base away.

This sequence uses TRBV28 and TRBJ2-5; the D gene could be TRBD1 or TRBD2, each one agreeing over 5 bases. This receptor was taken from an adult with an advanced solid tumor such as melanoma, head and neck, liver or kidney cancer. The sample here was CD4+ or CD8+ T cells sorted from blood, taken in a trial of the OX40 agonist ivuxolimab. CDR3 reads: CASRAPGQGGETQYF. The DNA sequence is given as TGTGCCAGCAGGGCCCCGGGGCAGGGTGGAGAGACCCAGTACTTC. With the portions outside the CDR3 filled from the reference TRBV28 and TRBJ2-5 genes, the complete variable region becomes DVKVTQSSRYLVKRTGEKVFLECVQDMDHENMFWYRQDPGLGLRLIYFSYDVKMKEKGDIPEGYSVSREKKERFSLILESASTNQTSMYLCASRAPGQGGETQYFGPGTRLLVL.